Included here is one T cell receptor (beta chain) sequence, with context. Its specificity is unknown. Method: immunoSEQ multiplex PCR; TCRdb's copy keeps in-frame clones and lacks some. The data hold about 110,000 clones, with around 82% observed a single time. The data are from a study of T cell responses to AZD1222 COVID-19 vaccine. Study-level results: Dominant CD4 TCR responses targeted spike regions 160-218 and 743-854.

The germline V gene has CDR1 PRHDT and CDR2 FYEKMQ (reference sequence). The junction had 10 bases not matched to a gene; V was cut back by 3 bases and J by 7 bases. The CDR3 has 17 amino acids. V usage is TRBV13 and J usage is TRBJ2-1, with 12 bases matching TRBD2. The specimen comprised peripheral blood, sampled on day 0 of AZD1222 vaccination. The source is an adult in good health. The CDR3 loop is CASSFPLTSGGGNEQFF. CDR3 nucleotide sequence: TGTGCCAGCAGCTTTCCTCTGACTAGCGGGGGAGGTAATGAGCAGTTCTTC.